This TCR beta chain was recorded in a study of T cells after posttransplantation cyclophosphamide. Repertoires were generated with immunoSEQ multiplex PCR, while TCRdb's copy carries only in-frame clones and drops some. The sample has some 9,200 clones, approximately 89% seen once. Sequencing used memory CD4+ T cells sorted from PBMCs. The receptor was isolated from a woman aged 55-75 years in good health, CMV-negative, and a related stem cell transplant donor.

In DNA, the CDR3 is TGTGCCAGCAGTCCGGGTCTGTATAGCAATCAGCCCCAGCATTTT. Protein sequence: CASSPGLYSNQPQHF. The chain recombines TRBV5-6 with TRBJ1-5, with D unclear. CDR3 length equals 15 residues. From germline, CDR1 is SGHDT and CDR2 YYEEEE. V gave up 5 bases and J gave up 0 bases, with 12 bases separating them.